Listed below are T cell receptor beta chains from one sample, sequenced in a study of shared clonotypes between healthy human individuals. Clones were read by immunoSEQ multiplex PCR, and TCRdb kept only the in-frame ones, dropping some. The table has 560,000 or so clones, roughly 96% seen once. Sequencing was carried out using naive CD8+ T cells sorted from blood. All receptors come from a woman in her 30s in good health. The CDR3 runs from the conserved cysteine through the conserved F or W. The D gene is left open where the match is weak. Clone size is stated in some rows and not others, as once, few, many or a class when expanded.

>TRBJ2-7|-|-|15|TRBV19
CASSIGGGNTYEQYF
TGTGCCAGTAGTATAGGTGGTGGTAACACCTACGAGCAGTACTTC
>TRBJ2-7|-|TRBD2|15|TRBV6-6
CASSYSTSGSYEQYF
TGTGCCAGCAGTTACTCGACTAGCGGGAGCTACGAGCAGTACTTC
>TRBJ1-5|-|TRBD1|16|TRBV5-6
CASSSGQGASNQPQHF
TGTGCCAGCAGCTCGGGACAGGGGGCGAGCAATCAGCCCCAGCATTTT
>TRBJ1-1|-|-|13|TRBV29-1
CSVVLAVHTEAFF
TGCAGCGTTGTTTTAGCAGTCCACACTGAAGCTTTCTTT
>TRBJ2-1|-|-|16|TRBV19
CASSIIGSGQYNEQFF
TGTGCCAGTAGTATAATTGGGAGCGGCCAGTACAATGAGCAGTTCTTC
>TRBJ1-2|-|-|14|TRBV5-1
CASSLIGSIIDYTF
TGCGCCAGCAGCTTGATTGGGTCCATTATTGACTACACCTTC
>TRBJ2-1|-|TRBD2|15|TRBV7-2
CASSSASGRFNEQFF
TGTGCCAGCAGCTCAGCTAGCGGGAGGTTCAATGAGCAGTTCTTC
>TRBJ2-7|-|TRBD2|15|TRBV27
CASSPGTSGTNEQYF
TGTGCCAGCAGTCCGGGGACTAGCGGGACGAACGAGCAGTACTTC
>TRBJ2-7|-|-|13|TRBV4-1
CASSLIRVHEQYF
TGCGCCAGCAGCCTTATAAGGGTTCACGAGCAGTACTTC
>TRBJ2-7|-|-|13|TRBV27
CASSLFESYEQYF
TGTGCCAGCAGTTTATTCGAAAGTTACGAGCAGTACTTC
>TRBJ2-7|once|-|15|TRBV29-1
CSVEDGRLSSYEQYF
TGCAGCGTTGAAGATGGCCGATTAAGCTCCTACGAGCAGTACTTC
>TRBJ2-1|-|TRBD2|16|TRBV2
CASSGSGRATYNEQFF
TGTGCCAGCAGTGGTAGCGGGAGGGCCACGTACAATGAGCAGTTCTTC